Listed here is a single T cell receptor (beta chain). The data were produced by immunoSEQ multiplex PCR, yet TCRdb's version contains in-frame clones alone and is incomplete. Altogether around 2,000,000 clones are present, roughly 91% being singletons, with the ten largest covering around 1.7%. Positively selected for CCR7, the CD45RO-negative cells used as naive CD8 cells excluded terminally differentiated effector memory CD45RA+ cells. This record comes from a study of shared clonotypes between healthy human individuals. Germline V gene lookup returns CDR1 MNHEY and CDR2 SMNVEV (reference sequence). V was clipped by 2 bases and J by 2 bases, with 10 bases between them. This CDR3 comprises 16 residues.

This chain connects TRBV27 to TRBJ2-6, with D possibly matching TRBD1 (5 bases). The receptor was isolated from a man between 18 and 29 years old in good health. Some clones in this sample may be carry-over from other donors' samples. Sequencing input: naive CD8+ T cells from PBMCs. The CDR3 sequence: CASSLTSTAGANVLTF. Written as DNA, the CDR3 is TGTGCCAGCAGTTTAACATCGACAGCTGGGGCCAACGTCCTGACTTTC.